The 12 T cell receptor beta chains presented below share a single source sample, sequenced in a study of shared clonotypes between healthy human individuals. Data came from immunoSEQ multiplex PCR; TCRdb stores just in-frame clones and leaves some out. The table has about 2 million clones, roughly 94% seen once. Sequenced material: naive CD4+ T cells sorted from blood. Specified subset: CD45RA+ positively selected. These receptors were collected from a man aged 18 to 35 in good health.

The chain employs TRBV6-9 and TRBJ1-1, with D perhaps TRBD1 (5 bases). Per the germline V gene, CDR1 is MNHGY and CDR2 is SVAAGI. CDR3 size: 14 residues. V shed 5 bases and J shed 0 bases, with 10 bases lying between them. In nucleotides, the CDR3 is TGTGCCAGCAGTAGGACATTCATGAACACTGAAGCTTTCTTT. It is translated as CASSRTFMNTEAFF.

CDR3 residues: CASSWGLAELYNEQFF. In DNA, the CDR3 is TGTGCCAGCAGCTGGGGACTAGCGGAACTCTACAATGAGCAGTTCTTC. This chain links TRBV5-6 with TRBJ2-1; 11 nucleotides line up with TRBD2. Germline CDR1 SGHDT, CDR2 YYEEEE. The CDR3 contains 16 residues. V dropped 3 bases and J dropped 3; count of bases not matched to a gene: 5.

Concerning this clone: Sequence at one end of the junction differs from germline and may be a read error. The chain uses TRBV18 and TRBJ2-2, with 8 bases identical to TRBD1. The CDR3 is 17 residues long. Germline values: CDR1 KGHSH, CDR2 LQKENI. The CDR3 DNA sequence: TGTGCCAGCGCACCTCGAGAAGGACAGGGAAACACCGGGGAGCTGTTTTTT. It translates to CASAPREGQGNTGELFF.

The rearrangement uses TRBV7-9 and TRBJ2-7, with 9 bases that match TRBD1. In germline, CDR1 is SEHNR, CDR2 FQNEAQ (reference sequence). After removal of 4 bases from V and 3 bases from J, the junction contained 13 bases not matched to a gene. The CDR3 has 17 residues. CDR3 sequence reads: CASSSGTGNLNGYEQYF. CDR3 nucleotides: TGTGCCAGCAGCTCCGGGACAGGGAATTTAAATGGCTACGAGCAGTACTTC.

The V call is TRBV19, the J call TRBJ2-7, with D possibly being TRBD1 (6 bases). The CDR3 is made up of 13 amino acids. The V and J ends lost 6 bases and 5 bases respectively, with 14 bases between them. Germline assignment: CDR1 LNHDA and CDR2 SQIVND (reference sequence). The CDR3 region is CASSSLRGHEQYF. The CDR3 nucleotides are TGTGCCAGTAGCTCTCTCAGGGGCCACGAGCAGTACTTC.

The rearrangement uses TRBV5-1 and TRBJ2-5, with 9 bases matching TRBD1. This CDR3 region has 15 residues. The V segment lost 0 bases and the J segment 2 bases; nucleotides outside the gene matches: 2. Germline CDR1 reads SGHRS; CDR2 reads YFSETQ. The CDR3 here is CASSLDRGRQETQYF. DNA for the CDR3: TGCGCCAGCAGCTTGGACAGGGGGCGACAAGAGACCCAGTACTTC.

This clone has a count of ten or more. The chain is built from TRBV4-1 and TRBJ1-2; D unresolved. CDR1 and CDR2 from the germline V gene are MGHRA and YSYEKL. The CDR3 length is 13 residues. V lost 5 bases to trimming and J lost 8 bases, with 15 bases between them. CDR3 DNA sequence: TGCGCCAGCAGCTGGAATAGTCCCCAAGGCTACACCTTC. Its protein is CASSWNSPQGYTF.

V usage is TRBV4-3 and J usage is TRBJ1-2, with D possibly being TRBD1 (6 bases). The germline V gene encodes CDR1 LGHNA and CDR2 YSLEER. The CDR3 runs 16 residues. V lost 4 bases to trimming and J lost 3 bases, with 18 bases between them. CDR3 residues: CASSPDRTADYYGYTF. DNA for the CDR3: TGCGCCAGCAGCCCAGACCGGACAGCGGACTACTATGGCTACACCTTC.

This chain joins TRBV6-5 and TRBJ2-7, with 12 bases matching TRBD2. Germline values: CDR1 MNHEY, CDR2 SVGAGI. The CDR3 loop spans 14 amino acids. The J segment lost 5 bases and the V segment lost 6 bases, leaving 5 bases of the junction unmatched. The CDR3 coding sequence is TGTGCCAGCAGATCTAGCGGGAGGGCGAACGAGCAGTACTTC. Protein product: CASRSSGRANEQYF.

The chain joins TRBV18 to TRBJ1-5; 7 bases align to TRBD1. Germline values: CDR1 KGHSH, CDR2 LQKENI. The junction had 7 bases not matched to a gene; V was cut back by 4 bases and J by 4 bases. This CDR3 spans 15 amino acids. The CDR3 here is CASSQFTGVNQPQHF. For the CDR3, the DNA is TGTGCCAGCTCACAATTTACAGGGGTTAATCAGCCCCAGCATTTT.

This chain links TRBV6-1 with TRBJ2-7; a possible D gene is TRBD2 (5 bases). V lost 5 bases and J 3 bases, leaving 11 bases between the germline ends. The CDR3 spans 13 residues. Germline CDR1 MNHNS, CDR2 SASEGT. The CDR3 nucleotides are TGTGCCAGCAGTAGGACTGCATACTACGAGCAGTACTTC. Its protein is CASSRTAYYEQYF.

The chain carries TRBV18 and TRBJ1-3; D is unresolved. From germline, CDR1 is KGHSH and CDR2 LQKENI. V lost 0 bases to trimming and J lost 7 bases, with 16 bases between them. The CDR3 spans 16 residues. The CDR3 nucleotides are TGTGCCAGCTCACCACCTGGCGGACTCTTATCGAACACCATATATTTT. This encodes CASSPPGGLLSNTIYF.